This TCR beta chain emerged from a study of T cells after posttransplantation cyclophosphamide. Measured with immunoSEQ multiplex PCR; TCRdb has only the in-frame clones, and not every one. The data show some 40,000 clones, none appearing only once, with 2.5% held by the ten largest. Findings and limits, study-wide: Blood and skin or GI T cell repertoires showed limited TRB overlap.

The V gene's germline CDR1 is SEHNR and CDR2 FQNEAQ (reference sequence). V lost 1 base, J lost 4 bases, and 11 bases stayed unmatched. This CDR3 region has 18 residues. This clone was picked up many times. Its antigen is still unknown. The source material was PBMCs. V and J are TRBV7-9 and TRBJ1-3, with TRBD1 matching 9 bases. The receptor comes from a man aged 50 to 59 in good health, CMV-negative, and a related stem cell transplant donor. CDR3 in amino acids: CASSLGGTGFRTGNTIYF. CDR3 DNA sequence: TGTGCCAGCAGCTTAGGAGGGACAGGGTTCAGGACCGGAAACACCATATATTTT.